What follows are 18 T cell receptor beta chains derived from one specimen sequenced in a study of response to subunit inactivated influenza vaccine. TCRdb re-derived calls from the RT-PCR reads in MiXCR, one entry per CDR3 protein. The table lists 550,000 to 600,000 distinct CDR3 sequences, 12% of them singletons. The sequenced sample was PBMCs from blood, obtained on the day of vaccination. These receptors were obtained from a man aged 45-65 years who received an inactivated influenza vaccine.

The chain combines TRBV7-9 with TRBJ2-1; D unresolved. Germline CDR1 and CDR2: SEHNR and FQNEAQ (reference sequence). The V end lost 1 base, the J end lost 2 bases, and 15 bases lay between the germline ends. The CDR3 is made up of 17 amino acids. The CDR3 nucleotides are TGTGCCAGCAGCTTAGGCCCCTTGAAGGTAACCTACAATGAGCAGTTCTTC. Protein sequence: CASSLGPLKVTYNEQFF. The whole variable domain, filled in from reference TRBV7-9 and TRBJ2-1, reads DTGVSQNPRHKITKRGQNVTFRCDPISEHNRLYWYRQTLGQGPEFLTYFQNEAQLEKSRLLSDRFSAERPKGSFSTLEIQRTEQGDSAMYLCASSLGPLKVTYNEQFFGPGTRLTVL.

The table lists this clonotype with a few counts. V gene TRBV9 combines with J gene TRBJ2-7, with D possibly TRBD2 on 7 matching bases. The CDR3 runs to 15 residues. Trimming left V 0 bases short and J 7 bases short, with 17 bases between. CDR1 and CDR2 (germline): SGDLS, YYNGEE. The CDR3 region is CASSVGYGGLWEQYF. The CDR3, as DNA: TGTGCCAGCAGCGTAGGTTACGGGGGGCTCTGGGAGCAGTACTTC.

This clonotype was observed a handful of times. The chain joins TRBV12-3 or TRBV12-4 to TRBJ1-2; 7 positions agree with TRBD1. This CDR3 is built from 13 residues. Germline trimming cut 5 bases from V and 6 bases from J; bases unmatched to any gene: 6. CDR3 region: CASSLGTAHGYTF. CDR3 coding DNA: TGTGCCAGCAGTCTCGGGACAGCTCATGGCTACACCTTC.

In this sample, this clonotype turned up a few times. This chain joins TRBV6-1 and TRBJ2-5; no definite D call. The CDR3 is 13 amino acids. Germline V gene data show CDR1 as MNHNS and CDR2 as SASEGT. Deletions cut 7 bases from V and 7 bases from J, with 16 bases between. The CDR3 bases are TGTGCCAGCACCAACCCCAACCAATGGACCCAGTACTTC. This sequence encodes CASTNPNQWTQYF.

V and J are TRBV6-2 or TRBV6-3 and TRBJ2-3; 11 nucleotides align to TRBD1. Germline CDR1 MNHEY, CDR2 SVGEGT. The CDR3 is made up of 16 amino acids. V shed 0 bases, J shed 4 bases, and the junction held 3 bases outside the gene matches. The chain's CDR3 is CASSYSPGQGADTQYF. In DNA form, the CDR3 reads TGTGCCAGCAGTTACTCCCCGGGACAGGGGGCAGATACGCAGTATTTT.

V gene TRBV4-1 combines with J gene TRBJ2-1; 9 bases map to TRBD2. Per the germline V gene, CDR1 is MGHRA and CDR2 is YSYEKL. The CDR3 has 16 amino acids. The J segment lost 3 bases and the V segment lost 0 bases, leaving 3 bases of the junction unmatched. The CDR3 DNA reads TGCGCCAGCAGCCAAGATGCTAGCGGGAACTACAATGAGCAGTTCTTC. Its translation: CASSQDASGNYNEQFF.

The V gene is TRBV20-1, the J gene TRBJ2-7; 7 bases align to TRBD2. CDR3 length: 18 amino acids. V lost 1 base to trimming and J lost 2 bases; unmatched junction nucleotides: 17. Germline-derived CDR1 and CDR2 are DFQATT and SNEGSKA (reference sequence). As DNA, the CDR3 is TGCAGTGCTAGAGGACTAGGCCAGCGGGGCCTGGGAACCTACGAGCAGTACTTC. Translated: CSARGLGQRGLGTYEQYF.

The rearrangement uses TRBV4-2 and TRBJ2-3; 7 nucleotides line up with TRBD2. From germline, CDR1 is LGHNA and CDR2 YNFKEQ. J was trimmed by 2 bases and V by 1 base; bases with no gene match: 9. The CDR3 has 17 residues. CDR3 DNA sequence: TGTGCCAGCAGCCAAGTAAGCTTGCGGGAGAACACAGATACGCAGTATTTT. It is translated as CASSQVSLRENTDTQYF.

This chain uses TRBV6-2 or TRBV6-3 with TRBJ2-1, with 7 bases fitting TRBD2. With V trimmed by 2 bases and J by 8 bases, 9 bases remained unmatched. Germline CDR1 MNHEY, CDR2 SVGEGT. This CDR3 contains 15 residues. This CDR3 reads CASSYRGRAGDEQFF. CDR3 bases: TGTGCCAGCAGTTACCGAGGGAGGGCCGGAGATGAGCAGTTCTTC.

There are a few counts of this clonotype. The V call is TRBV5-1, the J call TRBJ1-2; D is unclear. CDR3 size: 15 residues. Between the trimmed V and J ends, which lost 0 bases and 2 bases, there was a span of 11 bases. CDR1 and CDR2 from the germline V gene are SGHRS and YFSETQ. This chain's CDR3 is CASSLANTGNYGYTF. CDR3 nucleotide sequence: TGCGCCAGCAGCTTGGCCAATACCGGGAACTATGGCTACACCTTC. Complete variable domain (other parts from reference TRBV5-1 and TRBJ1-2): KAGVTQTPRYLIKTRGQQVTLSCSPISGHRSVSWYQQTPGQGLQFLFEYFSETQRNKGNFPGRFSGRQFSNSRSEMNVSTLELGDSALYLCASSLANTGNYGYTFGSGTRLTVV.

This clonotype occurred many times. The V call is TRBV5-5, the J call TRBJ2-5; perhaps TRBD1 as D (6 bases). The ends were cut back, 3 bases at V and 5 bases at J, with 26 bases in the middle. This CDR3 has 18 residues. CDR1 SGHKS and CDR2 YYEKEE come from the germline V gene (reference sequence). In nucleotides, the CDR3 is TGTGCCAGCAGCTCGAGATATGTCGCGATGGACAGCATGGAGACCCAGTACTTC. It translates to CASSSRYVAMDSMETQYF.

This sequence joins TRBV5-1 and TRBJ2-5, with a possible D match to TRBD1 (5 bases). Trimming took 4 bases from V and 2 from J, leaving 9 bases between them. This CDR3 comprises 13 residues. Per germline, CDR1 SGHRS and CDR2 YFSETQ. The CDR3 sequence: CASSVDTQETQYF. The DNA of the CDR3 is TGCGCCAGCAGCGTGGACACTCAAGAGACCCAGTACTTC.

This clonotype appeared many times. The chain recombines TRBV7-9 with TRBJ2-3; D gene ambiguous. This CDR3 comprises 14 residues. V was pared by 3 bases and J by 0 bases, with 7 bases between. The germline V gene has CDR1 SEHNR and CDR2 FQNEAQ (reference sequence). The CDR3 region is CASSFQGSTDTQYF. The CDR3, as DNA: TGTGCCAGCAGCTTCCAAGGCAGCACAGATACGCAGTATTTT. The full variable domain, in which reference TRBV7-9 and TRBJ2-3 provide the parts outside the CDR3, is DTGVSQNPRHKITKRGQNVTFRCDPISEHNRLYWYRQTLGQGPEFLTYFQNEAQLEKSRLLSDRFSAERPKGSFSTLEIQRTEQGDSAMYLCASSFQGSTDTQYFGPGTRLTVL.

The sample holds a few counts of this clonotype. The V call is TRBV6-1, the J call TRBJ2-3; D is unresolved. The CDR3 extends over 14 amino acids. The V gene lost 6 bases and the J gene lost 1 base, with 11 bases spanning the gap. Germline values: CDR1 MNHNS, CDR2 SASEGT. The CDR3: CASSPSARTDTQYF. CDR3 bases: TGTGCCAGCAGCCCCTCCGCCCGCACAGATACGCAGTATTTT.

Note on this clonotype: At one end, the junction sequence differs from germline, possibly due to a read error. This chain joins TRBV29-1 and TRBJ1-4; the D gene is possibly TRBD1 (5 bases). Germline CDR1 reads SQVTM; CDR2 reads ANQGSEA. The CDR3 sequence is 13 residues long. The CDR3 spells CSVAAGVREKLFF. Here the CDR3 DNA reads TGCAGCGTTGCGGCGGGGGTCCGTGAAAAGCTGTTTTTT.

V usage is TRBV20-1 and J usage is TRBJ2-5; D perhaps matches TRBD2 (6 bases). In germline, CDR1 is DFQATT, CDR2 SNEGSKA (reference sequence). The germline V and J ends were trimmed by 5 bases and 0 bases, with 13 bases remaining between them. This CDR3 comprises 14 residues. For the CDR3, the DNA is TGCAGTGCTCTCCGCGGGACTCACCAAGAGACCCAGTACTTC. It translates to CSALRGTHQETQYF.

This clonotype has a count of ten or more. The CDR3 reads CASSDRVTGNTIYF. The CDR3 DNA reads TGTGCCAGCAGTGACAGGGTTACTGGAAACACCATATATTTT. The chain has TRBV12-3 or TRBV12-4 and TRBJ1-3, with TRBD1 matching 7 bases. The J segment lost 2 bases and the V segment lost 5 bases, leaving 3 bases of the junction unmatched. The CDR3 is made up of 14 amino acids.

In its sample, this clonotype was seen a few times. The J gene is TRBJ2-2, the V gene TRBV27, with 10 bases that match TRBD2. The germline V gene has CDR1 MNHEY and CDR2 SMNVEV (reference sequence). The CDR3 sequence is 20 residues long. J lost 4 bases, V lost 4 bases, and 18 bases had no gene match. The CDR3 is CASSYLPVLAGGRGTGELFF. The CDR3 DNA sequence: TGTGCCAGCAGTTATCTCCCCGTGTTAGCGGGAGGCCGAGGCACCGGGGAGCTGTTTTTT.